The 9 T cell receptor beta chains presented below share a single source sample, sequenced in a study of T cell responses to AZD1222 COVID-19 vaccine. Sequencing used immunoSEQ multiplex PCR; TCRdb keeps in-frame clones, though not all of them. This sample has over 100,000 clones; 90% occur once, and the top ten carry about 7%. Sequenced material: peripheral blood, taken on day 0 of AZD1222 vaccination. These receptor sequences come from an adult in good health.

In nucleotides, the CDR3 is TGTGCCAGCAGCTCTAGCGGGGGCGGGTCAGATACGCAGTATTTT. This translates into CASSSSGGGSDTQYF. The rearrangement joins TRBV6-4 to TRBJ2-3, with 10 bases lining up with TRBD2. Trimming took 6 bases from V and 4 from J; bases not matched to a gene: 7. The germline CDR1 and CDR2 sequences are MRHNA and SNTAGT. This CDR3 is built from 15 residues.

V gene TRBV9 combines with J gene TRBJ2-3, with 10 positions matching TRBD2. The CDR3 is 16 amino acids. The ends lost 3 bases at V and 1 base at J; junction bases unmatched: 5. Germline CDR1 and CDR2: SGDLS and YYNGEE. CDR3 in DNA: TGTGCCAGCAGCGCCGGAGCGGGGGGGCGCACAGATACGCAGTATTTT. It is translated as CASSAGAGGRTDTQYF. The whole variable domain, filled in from reference TRBV9 and TRBJ2-3, reads DSGVTQTPKHLITATGQRVTLRCSPRSGDLSVYWYQQSLDQGLQFLIQYYNGEERAKGNILERFSAQQFPDLHSELNLSSLELGDSALYFCASSAGAGGRTDTQYFGPGTRLTVL.

The chain has TRBV6-5 and TRBJ2-1, with D unclear. Per germline, CDR1 MNHEY and CDR2 SVGAGI. The CDR3 runs to 11 residues. V was trimmed by 5 bases and J by 13 bases, leaving 12 bases between them. Written as DNA, the CDR3 is TGTGCCAGCAGTCTGTTGGGGAATCAGTTCTTC. Its protein is CASSLLGNQFF.

The chain combines TRBV19 with TRBJ1-6, with 8 positions matching TRBD1. This CDR3 contains 15 residues. Germline V gene data show CDR1 as LNHDA and CDR2 as SQIVND (reference sequence). Trimming cost V 1 base and J 8 bases; bases outside gene matches: 4. This chain's CDR3 is CASSIGDRGYSPLHF. In DNA, the CDR3 is TGTGCCAGTAGTATAGGCGACAGGGGTTATTCACCCCTCCACTTT.

The chain employs TRBV18 and TRBJ1-1; D not resolved. Germline V lookup: CDR1 KGHSH, CDR2 LQKENI. The CDR3 sequence is 12 residues long. V shed 6 bases and J shed 11 bases, with 16 bases lying between them. As DNA, the CDR3 is TGTGCCAGCTCCCCCGGACCCGACCGCGCTTTCTTT. It translates to CASSPGPDRAFF.

The chain uses TRBV18 and TRBJ2-3; 11 positions agree with TRBD2. Germline V CDR1 and CDR2: KGHSH, LQKENI. The CDR3 is 16 residues long. V lost 3 bases, J lost 2 bases, and 4 bases stayed unmatched. As DNA, the CDR3 is TGTGCCAGCTCACCCCTAGCGGGGGGTTTCACAGATACGCAGTATTTT. Protein sequence: CASSPLAGGFTDTQYF.

V gene TRBV6-1 combines with J gene TRBJ1-2; weak D call: TRBD1 (6 bases). In germline, CDR1 is MNHNS, CDR2 SASEGT. The CDR3 contains 14 residues. V was trimmed by 2 bases and J by 4 bases, leaving 11 bases between them. CDR3 sequence: CASSETWGAYGYTF. CDR3 in DNA: TGTGCCAGCAGTGAAACATGGGGGGCCTATGGCTACACCTTC.

V is TRBV9 and J is TRBJ2-2; 10 bases fit TRBD1. This CDR3 has 17 residues. Germline V lookup: CDR1 SGDLS, CDR2 YYNGEE. V shed 3 bases and J 5 bases; nucleotides not matched to a gene: 10. CDR3 bases: TGTGCCAGCAGCGCCCGAGACAGGGGGCGGGGAACCGGGGAGCTGTTTTTT. Translating gives CASSARDRGRGTGELFF.

The V call is TRBV10-3, the J call TRBJ2-5; 7 bases align to TRBD1. V lost 6 bases to trimming and J lost 2 bases; unmatched junction nucleotides: 9. Germline V CDR1 and CDR2: ENHRY, SYGVKD. The CDR3 loop spans 15 amino acids. CDR3 protein: CAIRSSTGPQETQYF. The CDR3 DNA follows: TGTGCCATCAGGAGCTCGACAGGGCCACAAGAGACCCAGTACTTC.